This T cell receptor (beta chain) emerged from a study of blood T cells in healthy people across ages. Turning to the study itself: The capture of about one barcoded beta molecule per two T cells was achieved by template switching. Study observations and caveats: Since the PBMCs were unsorted, naive and antigen-experienced cells could not be conclusively compared.

It was with a sample-barcoded 5' primer and a J-beta primer mix that a second PCR of roughly 7 to 12 cycles was run. Every cDNA was tagged by a template-switch adaptor with 12 random nucleotides. Every sample gave at least 2.5 million paired-end reads containing CDR3. Each CDR3 protein is one row after TCRdb ran MiXCR on the 5' RACE reads. The repertoire holds roughly 800,000 distinct CDR3 sequences, with nearly 60% as singletons. This clonotype has a handful of counts. Its antigen is currently unknown. CDR3 size: 16 residues. Trimming removed 6 bases at V and 6 bases at J, with 21 bases between. Germline CDR1 is MNHEY and CDR2 is SVGAGI.

The rearrangement joins TRBV6-5 to TRBJ2-1, with D perhaps TRBD2 (6 bases). The TCR sequence derives from a man under 40 in good health. The sequenced material came from blood. CDR3: CASRPRRTTIGNEQFF. The CDR3 nucleotides are TGTGCCAGCAGACCTCGGAGGACTACCATCGGCAATGAGCAGTTCTTC.